This TCR beta chain was sequenced for a study of T cell repertoires in cytomegalovirus infection. Turning to the study itself: It can be stated that public TCR beta signatures indicated CMV infection as well as a matching HLA type.

TCRdb reprocessed the reads with MiXCR, giving one entry per CDR3 protein. This table has about 920,000 distinct CDR3 sequences, roughly 30% appearing once. The V end lost 5 bases, the J end lost 0 bases, and 12 bases lay between the germline ends. Germline V gives CDR1 SEHNR, CDR2 FQNEAQ (reference sequence). The CDR3 has 15 amino acids. This clonotype was counted between two and nine times. Its antigen is not identified. Study observations and caveats: Across the ex vivo response, the dominant clonotypes were HLA-C-restricted CMV-specific TCR beta clonotypes. Accumulated public TCR beta family frequency recognized individuals carrying CMV together with the relevant HLA.

This TCR was sampled from a human donor in good health (CMV status not recorded). Some clones in this sample may be carry-over from other donors' samples. This sequence joins TRBV7-9 and TRBJ2-3; D is uncertain. This material consisted of cultured CD8+ T cells from PBMCs, taken from culture after CMV antigen stimulation. In nucleotides, the CDR3 is TGTGCCAGCAGCCCACATTCGACTAGCACAGATACGCAGTATTTT. This encodes CASSPHSTSTDTQYF.